These T cell receptor beta chains were read from a single sample in a study of T cell responses to AZD1222 COVID-19 vaccine. Using immunoSEQ multiplex PCR, the repertoire was profiled, and TCRdb retains in-frame clones only, with some absent. The table has fewer than 120,000 clones, 85% to 95% seen once. The specimen comprised peripheral blood, sampled on day 0 of AZD1222 vaccination. The receptor source for this set is an adult in good health. Both conserved end residues are part of each CDR3. A D gene is named only where the DNA matches it firmly. Only some rows state a clone size, as once, few, many or a class for expanded clones.

cdr3_aa cdr3_nt j_call d_call v_call clone_size
CSVEGATYEQYF TGCAGCGTGGAGGGGGCTACCTACGAGCAGTACTTC TRBJ2-7 - TRBV29-1 -
CASQLGLTGELFF TGTGCCAGCCAACTCGGACTGACCGGGGAGCTGTTTTTT TRBJ2-2 - TRBV27 -
CASRGPSDGQPQHF TGTGCCAGCAGGGGACCCTCCGACGGCCAGCCCCAGCATTTT TRBJ1-5 - TRBV28 -
CASSATQNYGYTF TGTGCCAGCAGTGCGACTCAAAACTATGGCTACACCTTC TRBJ1-2 - TRBV2 -
CASSVGGDTQYF TGTGCCAGCAGCGTAGGGGGGGATACGCAGTATTTT TRBJ2-3 - TRBV9 -
CASSLVGEETQYF TGTGCCAGCAGCTTGGTCGGAGAAGAGACCCAGTACTTC TRBJ2-5 - TRBV5-6 -
CASSGNRGIQETQYF TGTGCCAGTAGTGGTAATAGGGGCATCCAAGAGACCCAGTACTTC TRBJ2-5 - TRBV19 -
CASSLVWGARPGNTIYF TGTGCCAGCAGCTTAGTTTGGGGGGCGCGCCCTGGAAACACCATATATTTT TRBJ1-3 - TRBV7-2 once
CASTLKGDQPQHF TGTGCCAGTACTCTCAAGGGTGACCAGCCCCAGCATTTT TRBJ1-5 - TRBV19 -
CASSLVSVNYGYTF TGCGCCAGCAGCTTGGTTTCGGTAAACTATGGCTACACCTTC TRBJ1-2 - TRBV5-1 -
CASSLGGAGTGELFF TGTGCCAGCAGCCTGGGGGGAGCGGGCACCGGGGAGCTGTTTTTT TRBJ2-2 - TRBV11-3 -
CASSPTPYGYTF TGTGCCAGCAGTCCTACCCCCTATGGCTACACCTTC TRBJ1-2 - TRBV6-5 -
CASSVGTGAGNTIYF TGTGCCAGCAGCGTCGGGACAGGAGCTGGAAACACCATATATTTT TRBJ1-3 TRBD1 TRBV11-2 -
CASSSQGAGNQPQHF TGTGCCAGCAGCTCACAGGGGGCTGGGAATCAGCCCCAGCATTTT TRBJ1-5 TRBD1 TRBV28 -
CASSLGGTNYEQYF TGTGCCAGCAGCTTAGGGGGTACGAACTACGAGCAGTACTTC TRBJ2-7 - TRBV7-9 -
CASSYEGAGGPNEQFF TGTGCCAGCAGTTATGAGGGGGCAGGGGGCCCCAATGAGCAGTTCTTC TRBJ2-1 TRBD1 TRBV6-5 -
CASSPFGTEAFF TGTGCCAGCAGCCCCTTCGGGACTGAAGCTTTCTTT TRBJ1-1 - TRBV14 -
CASSFTGENTIYF TGTGCCAGCAGCTTTACAGGGGAAAACACCATATATTTT TRBJ1-3 TRBD1 TRBV12-3/TRBV12-4 -
CSVGTGRYEQYF TGCAGCGTCGGGACAGGGAGGTACGAGCAGTACTTC TRBJ2-7 TRBD1 TRBV29-1 -
CASVDLQGGYGYTF TGTGCCAGCGTAGATCTACAGGGAGGCTATGGCTACACCTTC TRBJ1-2 - TRBV4-2 -
CASSIRDTDNTIYF TGTGCCAGTAGTATCAGGGACACGGACAACACCATATATTTT TRBJ1-3 - TRBV19 -
CAWSVRIFGQGNSPLHF TGTGCCTGGAGTGTACGAATTTTTGGACAGGGAAACTCACCCCTCCACTTT TRBJ1-6 TRBD1 TRBV30 -
CAQSGNSYNEQFF TGTGCCCAATCTGGAAACTCCTACAATGAGCAGTTCTTC TRBJ2-1 - TRBV30 once
CASSLLGGSGNTIYF TGTGCCAGCAGTTTATTGGGGGGCTCGGGAAACACCATATATTTT TRBJ1-3 - TRBV27 -
CASSSPGDPTTEAFF TGTGCCAGTAGTTCGCCCGGGGACCCTACTACTGAAGCTTTCTTT TRBJ1-1 - TRBV19 -
CASSSRGSYEQYF TGTGCCAGCAGTTCCCGGGGATCCTACGAGCAGTACTTC TRBJ2-7 - TRBV28 -
CASSSGWTEAFF TGTGCCAGCAGTTCCGGCTGGACTGAAGCTTTCTTT TRBJ1-1 - TRBV6-5 -
CASSDRVSNQPQHF TGTGCCAGCAGCGACAGGGTTAGCAATCAGCCCCAGCATTTT TRBJ1-5 TRBD1 TRBV2 -
CASSAGEGAGNTIYF TGTGCCAGCAGCGCCGGGGAGGGGGCTGGAAACACCATATATTTT TRBJ1-3 - TRBV6-5 -
CASSGGGIGRPNEKLFF TGCGCCAGCAGTGGGGGGGGAATCGGCCGCCCGAATGAAAAACTGTTTTTT TRBJ1-4 - TRBV10-2 -
CASSESWGSTYNEQFF TGTGCCAGCAGTGAATCGTGGGGGTCTACCTACAATGAGCAGTTCTTC TRBJ2-1 - TRBV25-1 -
CASSYSIRFQETQYF TGTGCCAGCAGTTACTCGATACGGTTCCAAGAGACCCAGTACTTC TRBJ2-5 - TRBV6-5 -
CASSSRSSVGFF TGTGCCAGCAGTTCACGGAGCAGTGTCGGGTTCTTC TRBJ2-1 - TRBV6-5 few
CASSQVQGTEAFF TGTGCCAGCAGCCAAGTCCAGGGGACTGAAGCTTTCTTT TRBJ1-1 - TRBV3-1/TRBV3-2 once
CASSRSPGGETQYF TGTGCCAGCAGCCGAAGCCCCGGGGGAGAGACCCAGTACTTC TRBJ2-5 - TRBV7-9 -
CASSYLASGANVLTF TGTGCCAGCAGTTACTTGGCCTCTGGGGCCAACGTCCTGACTTTC TRBJ2-6 - TRBV6-5 -
CASSLGGPGYTF TGTGCCAGCAGCTTAGGGGGGCCTGGCTACACCTTC TRBJ1-2 - TRBV7-9 once
CASSQGTGVNYGYTF TGTGCCAGCAGCCAAGGGACAGGGGTAAACTATGGCTACACCTTC TRBJ1-2 TRBD1 TRBV3-1/TRBV3-2 -
CASSESPQPQHF TGTGCCAGCAGTGAATCCCCTCAGCCCCAGCATTTT TRBJ1-5 - TRBV2 -
CASSFRVRYNEQFF TGTGCCAGCAGTTTTAGGGTGCGATACAATGAGCAGTTCTTC TRBJ2-1 - TRBV27 once
CASSGQDPEAFF TGTGCCAGCAGCGGACAGGATCCTGAAGCTTTCTTT TRBJ1-1 TRBD1 TRBV6-4 -
CASSLGVEAFF TGTGCCAGCAGCTTAGGAGTTGAAGCTTTCTTT TRBJ1-1 - TRBV13 -
CASSWNTEAFF TGTGCCTCATCATGGAACACTGAAGCTTTCTTT TRBJ1-1 - TRBV28 -
CASSYDRGDQPQHF TGTGCCAGCAGTTACGACAGGGGAGATCAGCCCCAGCATTTT TRBJ1-5 TRBD1 TRBV6-5 -
CASSLGDGRINEQFF TGCGCCAGCAGCTTGGGGGATGGCAGAATCAATGAGCAGTTCTTC TRBJ2-1 - TRBV5-1 -
CASQGGSIEQYF TGTGCCTCACAGGGGGGGTCGATCGAGCAGTACTTC TRBJ2-7 - TRBV11-2 -
CASSPSTGGLQPQHF TGTGCCAGCTCACCATCGACAGGGGGCTTACAGCCCCAGCATTTT TRBJ1-5 TRBD1 TRBV18 -
CASSLEGQRGGYTF TGTGCCAGCAGCTTAGAGGGACAGAGGGGCGGGTACACCTTC TRBJ1-2 TRBD1 TRBV13 -
CATSDRVVTGELFF TGTGCCACCAGTGACAGGGTGGTCACCGGGGAGCTGTTTTTT TRBJ2-2 - TRBV24-1 -
CASSLGGTTEAFF TGCGCCAGCAGCTTGGGGGGAACCACTGAAGCTTTCTTT TRBJ1-1 - TRBV5-1 -
CASSITGGSNEKLFF TGCGCCAGCAGCATTACAGGGGGCTCTAATGAAAAACTGTTTTTT TRBJ1-4 TRBD1 TRBV5-1 -
CASSLDVGSGNTIYF TGTGCCAGCAGCCTGGACGTTGGCTCTGGAAACACCATATATTTT TRBJ1-3 - TRBV5-4 -
CASSRGVTAQHF TGTGCCAGCAGCCGGGGGGTAACAGCCCAGCATTTT TRBJ1-5 - TRBV13 -